The clone carrying this T cell receptor beta chain was picked up many times. Its antigen is as yet unknown. V shed 3 bases and J 9 bases; nucleotides not matched to a gene: 8. Per germline, CDR1 WNHNN and CDR2 SYGVQD (reference sequence). The CDR3 has 15 amino acids. The sample comes from a study of T-cell reconstitution after alpha-beta-depleted transplantation in children. Study-wide findings and caveats: About two months after transplant, alpha-beta T cells reportedly came from several hundred expanded graft clones. Certain patients had high TCRbeta diversity at day 60, and it came from recipient T cells and thymic progenitors that survived. Newly made T cells mostly supplied T-cell counts and diversity one year after transplant.

This sample's TCRbeta library carried unique molecular identifier barcodes. TCRdb ran MiXCR on the PCR reads and lists one entry per CDR3 protein. Of 550,000 to 800,000 distinct CDR3 sequences in the sample, about 12% were seen once. The chain recombines TRBV10-1 with TRBJ2-1, with 10 bases fitting TRBD2. The origin of this receptor is a girl under 10 years old with congenital amegakaryocytic thrombocytopenia, due to receive a stem cell transplant. Here the sequenced sample was PBMCs, taken before TCRalphabeta/CD19-depleted stem cell transplant. The CDR3 coding sequence is TGCGCCAGCAGTGATCCTAGCGGGAGATTCCCTGAGCAGTTCTTC. It encodes CASSDPSGRFPEQFF.